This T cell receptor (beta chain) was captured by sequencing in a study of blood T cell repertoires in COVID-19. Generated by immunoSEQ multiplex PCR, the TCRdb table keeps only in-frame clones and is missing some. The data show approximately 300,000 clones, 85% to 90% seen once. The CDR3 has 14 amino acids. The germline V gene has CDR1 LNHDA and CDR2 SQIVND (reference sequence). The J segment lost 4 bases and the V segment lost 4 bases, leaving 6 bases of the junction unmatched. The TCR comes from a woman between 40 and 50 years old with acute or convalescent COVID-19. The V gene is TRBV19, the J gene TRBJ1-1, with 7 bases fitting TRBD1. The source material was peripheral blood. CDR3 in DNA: TGTGCCAGTAGTACTGTAGGGGGCCGCACTGAAGCTTTCTTT. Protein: CASSTVGGRTEAFF.